The clone carrying this TCR beta chain showed up just a few times. This specimen comes from a study of T cells in Graves' hyperthyroidism and ophthalmopathy. With duration under 3 months, ophthalmopathy was active: Clinical Activity Score at least 3, NOSPECS at least 4. Clinical symptoms, serum thyroxine, TRAb, thyroid ultrasound and orbital computed tomography informed diagnoses. The CDR3 sequence is 14 residues long. The germline CDR1 and CDR2 sequences are SQVTM and ANQGSEA. The V gene lost 5 bases and the J gene lost 3 bases, with 14 bases spanning the gap. Regions amplified from RNA transcripts were the TCR beta CDR3 regions. The HTBI set primed first-round TCR CDR3 RT-PCR. Each CDR3 protein is one row after TCRdb ran MiXCR on the multiplex PCR reads. The sample holds a few hundred thousand distinct CDR3 sequences; 16% are singletons and the top ten take under 3.5%.

The gene calls are TRBV29-1 and TRBJ1-5; the D gene is possibly TRBD1 (5 bases). The source of this sequence is a woman aged 40 to 50 with Graves' ophthalmopathy. The sequenced sample consisted of blood. The CDR3 region has the DNA TGCAGCGTTAGAGGGACTGGAGACAATCAGCCCCAGCATTTT. It specifies CSVRGTGDNQPQHF.